These T cell receptor beta chains were read from a single sample in a study of OX40 agonist ivuxolimab in advanced cancers. Sequencing was performed with immunoSEQ multiplex PCR; in TCRdb, only in-frame clones are kept and a portion is missing. The sample has tens of thousands of clones, roughly 85% seen once. The sample in question was CD4+ or CD8+ T cells sorted from blood, obtained in a trial of the OX40 agonist ivuxolimab. The receptors shown here come from an adult with an advanced solid tumor such as melanoma, head and neck, liver or kidney cancer. Each CDR3 is given with its conserved first and last residue. The D gene is left open where the match is weak. Clone size, where shown, is once, few, many, or a class for clones that have expanded.

d_gene	v_gene	j_gene	abundance	len	CDR3nt	CDR3aa
NA	TRBV7-8	TRBJ2-6	once	13	TGTGCCAGCAGCGAGAGCGGGGCCAACGTCCTGACTTTC	CASSESGANVLTF
NA	TRBV7-9	TRBJ2-3	NA	18	TGTGCCAGCAGCTTTCCTTCCTCCGGGGGCCAGTTGGCGGATACGCAGTATTTT	CASSFPSSGGQLADTQYF
TRBD1	TRBV6-6	TRBJ2-1	NA	15	TGTGCCAGCAGCTCACAGGGGGCCTCCTACAATGAGCAGTTCTTC	CASSSQGASYNEQFF
TRBD1	TRBV11-3	TRBJ2-1	NA	15	TGTGCCAGCAGCCCCGGGACAGGGGGTTGGAATGAGCAGTTCTTC	CASSPGTGGWNEQFF
NA	TRBV6-5	TRBJ1-6	NA	13	TGTGCCAGCAGTTTTCGTTCCGAATCACCCCTCCACTTT	CASSFRSESPLHF
TRBD1	TRBV11-3	TRBJ2-7	NA	14	TGTGCCAGCAGCCGACAGGGGAGCTCCTACGAGCAGTACTTC	CASSRQGSSYEQYF
TRBD1	TRBV18	TRBJ2-7	NA	16	TGTGCCAGCTCACCGTTATTGACAGGGGGAAAGTACGAGCAGTACTTC	CASSPLLTGGKYEQYF
NA	TRBV18	TRBJ2-2	NA	15	TGTGCCAGCTCACCAGTCGGGGGCAGCACCGGGGAGCTGTTTTTT	CASSPVGGSTGELFF
NA	TRBV30	TRBJ1-3	NA	14	TGTGCCTGGAGTGGCGTCCGGTCTGGAAACACCATATATTTT	CAWSGVRSGNTIYF
NA	TRBV29-1	TRBJ2-2	NA	13	TGCAGCGTTGAAGATCTTGCCACCGGGGAGCTGTTTTTT	CSVEDLATGELFF
NA	TRBV28	TRBJ1-5	NA	15	TGTGCCAGCAGAACCGGGACAAATAGCAATCAGCCCCAGCATTTT	CASRTGTNSNQPQHF
NA	TRBV6-4	TRBJ2-3	NA	15	TGTGCCAGCAGTGACTATGGCGGCCCCACAGATACGCAGTATTTT	CASSDYGGPTDTQYF
TRBD1	TRBV9	TRBJ2-7	NA	15	TGTGCCAGTACCCCCGGACAGGGAGTCTGGTACGAGCAGTACTTC	CASTPGQGVWYEQYF
NA	TRBV5-4	TRBJ2-3	NA	15	TGTGCCAGCACCCAAGGCGGCCCTCGGACAGATACGCAGTATTTT	CASTQGGPRTDTQYF
NA	TRBV2	TRBJ2-7	NA	12	TGTGCCAGCACCAGCAACTCCTACGAGCAGTACTTC	CASTSNSYEQYF
NA	TRBV11-3	TRBJ1-2	NA	14	TGTGCCAGCAGCCCGGGGACCCAACGTCTGGGCTACACCTTC	CASSPGTQRLGYTF
NA	TRBV5-1	TRBJ1-2	NA	15	TGCGCCAGCAGCGAACGATCCTCTAGGGACTATGGCTACACCTTC	CASSERSSRDYGYTF
NA	TRBV15	TRBJ1-1	NA	18	TGTGCCACCAGCAGAGATCGGTTGGGGGAGGAGAGGAACACTGAAGCTTTCTTT	CATSRDRLGEERNTEAFF
TRBD1	TRBV5-1	TRBJ2-7	NA	15	TGCGCCAGCAGCATCCCGGGACAGGGGGACCACGAGCAGTACTTC	CASSIPGQGDHEQYF
TRBD2	TRBV27	TRBJ2-5	NA	13	TGTGCCAGCAGTACGGGACTACAAGAGACCCAGTACTTC	CASSTGLQETQYF
NA	TRBV6-1	TRBJ1-5	NA	13	TGTGCCAGCAGTGAGCCCGGCACCCAGCCCCAGCATTTT	CASSEPGTQPQHF
NA	TRBV5-1	TRBJ1-3	NA	14	TGCGCCAGCAGCTTGGCGCTCTCTGGAAACACCATATATTTT	CASSLALSGNTIYF
TRBD1	TRBV30	TRBJ1-4	few	14	TGTGCCTGGAGTGTCGGACAGGGTACAGAAAAACTGTTTTTT	CAWSVGQGTEKLFF
NA	TRBV5-4	TRBJ2-7	NA	13	TGCGCGCTTAGGACGGAGGGGTCCTACGAGCAGTACTTC	CALRTEGSYEQYF
NA	TRBV4-1	TRBJ2-3	once	13	TGCGCCAGCAAGTCCCTGAGCACAGATACGCAGTATTTT	CASKSLSTDTQYF
TRBD1	TRBV10-3	TRBJ2-2	NA	14	TGTGCCATCAGAGAACAGGGGGTAGCCGGGGAGCTGTTTTTT	CAIREQGVAGELFF
TRBD2	TRBV9	TRBJ2-3	few	18	TGTGCCAGCAGCCTCAGGTCTAGCGGGGGCCCAAGCACAGATACGCAGTATTTT	CASSLRSSGGPSTDTQYF
TRBD1	TRBV7-2	TRBJ2-1	NA	15	TGTGCCAGCAGCGCCACGGGACAGTCTCTCAATGAGCAGTTCTTC	CASSATGQSLNEQFF
NA	TRBV28	TRBJ1-4	NA	15	TGTGCCAGCAGTTTAGGAATAGAGACTAATGAAAAACTGTTTTTT	CASSLGIETNEKLFF
NA	TRBV4-1	TRBJ1-2	NA	15	TGCGCCAGCAGTCAGGCCAGGGATCCGGTCTATGGCTACACCTTC	CASSQARDPVYGYTF
NA	TRBV7-8	TRBJ1-5	NA	16	TGTGCCAGCAGCTTAGCCGGGGACTTTAGCAATCAGCCCCAGCATTTT	CASSLAGDFSNQPQHF
NA	TRBV11-2	TRBJ2-6	NA	14	TGTGCCAGCAGCACCCCAGCCGGGGCCAACGTCCTGACTTTC	CASSTPAGANVLTF
NA	TRBV7-2	TRBJ2-7	NA	15	TGTGCCAGCAGCTCCCGGACAGATGGGGACTACGAGCAGTACTTC	CASSSRTDGDYEQYF
TRBD1	TRBV30	TRBJ2-1	NA	13	TGTGCCTGGAGTAGGGGGCCGCCCAATGAGCAGTTCTTC	CAWSRGPPNEQFF
NA	TRBV25-1	TRBJ1-4	NA	14	TGTGCCAGCAGTGACCCGTTTGGGGGTGAAAAACTGTTTTTT	CASSDPFGGEKLFF
NA	TRBV7-2	TRBJ1-1	NA	14	TGTGCCAGCAGCCCACCACAGGGACGGACTGAAGCTTTCTTT	CASSPPQGRTEAFF
NA	TRBV29-1	TRBJ1-1	few	11	TGCAGCGTTGAAGGGAACACTGAAGCTTTCTTT	CSVEGNTEAFF
NA	TRBV28	TRBJ2-3	NA	12	TGTGCCAGCAGTTCAGGACAAGAGACGCAGTATTTT	CASSSGQETQYF
NA	TRBV6-5	TRBJ1-5	once	14	TGTGCCAGCAGTTACTCCAGGAGCAATCAGCCCCAGCATTTT	CASSYSRSNQPQHF
NA	TRBV6-4	TRBJ2-3	NA	14	TGTGCCAGCAGTGCCGGGGCCGGTAAGGATACGCAGTATTTT	CASSAGAGKDTQYF
NA	TRBV19	TRBJ2-3	NA	16	TGTGCCAGTGGGGCGGAAATCGGCCTCGGCACAGATACGCAGTATTTT	CASGAEIGLGTDTQYF